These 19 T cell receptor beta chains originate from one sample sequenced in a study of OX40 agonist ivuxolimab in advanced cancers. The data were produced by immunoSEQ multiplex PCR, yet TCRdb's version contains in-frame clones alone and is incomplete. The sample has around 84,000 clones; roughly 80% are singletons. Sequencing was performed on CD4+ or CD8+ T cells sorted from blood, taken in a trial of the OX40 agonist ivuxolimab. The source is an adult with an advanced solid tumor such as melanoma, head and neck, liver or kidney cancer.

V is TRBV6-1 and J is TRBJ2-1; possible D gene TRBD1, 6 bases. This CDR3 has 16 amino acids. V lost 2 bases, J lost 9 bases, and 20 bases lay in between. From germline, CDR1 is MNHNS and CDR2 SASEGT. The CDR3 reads CASSEIWHRVVSEQFF. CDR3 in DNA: TGTGCCAGCAGTGAAATTTGGCACAGGGTCGTATCTGAGCAGTTCTTC.

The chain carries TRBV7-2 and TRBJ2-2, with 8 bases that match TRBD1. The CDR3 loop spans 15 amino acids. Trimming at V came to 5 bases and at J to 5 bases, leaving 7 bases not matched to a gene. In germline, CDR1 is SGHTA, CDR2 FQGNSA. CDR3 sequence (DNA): TGTGCCAGCAGCCACGGACAGGGTGGGACCGGGGAGCTGTTTTTT. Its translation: CASSHGQGGTGELFF.

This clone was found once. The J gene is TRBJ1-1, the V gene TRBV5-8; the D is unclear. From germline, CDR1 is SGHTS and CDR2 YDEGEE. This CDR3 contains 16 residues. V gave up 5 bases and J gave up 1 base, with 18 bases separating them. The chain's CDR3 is CASRSLGFVWNTEAFF. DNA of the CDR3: TGTGCCAGCAGGTCGCTGGGGTTCGTTTGGAACACTGAAGCTTTCTTT.

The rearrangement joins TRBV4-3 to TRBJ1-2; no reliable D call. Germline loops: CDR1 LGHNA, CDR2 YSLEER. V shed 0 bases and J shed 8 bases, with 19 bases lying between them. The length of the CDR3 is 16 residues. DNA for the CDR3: TGCGCCAGCAGCCAAGAAGTGACTACCCGGGCACGGGGCTACACCTTC. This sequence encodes CASSQEVTTRARGYTF.

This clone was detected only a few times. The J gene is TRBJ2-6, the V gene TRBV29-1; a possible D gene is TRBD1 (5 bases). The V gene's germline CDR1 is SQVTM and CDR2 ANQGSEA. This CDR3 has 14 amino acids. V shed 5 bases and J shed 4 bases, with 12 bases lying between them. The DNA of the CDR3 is TGCAGCGTTAAGGACACGGGCGGGGCCAACGTCCTGACTTTC. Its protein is CSVKDTGGANVLTF.

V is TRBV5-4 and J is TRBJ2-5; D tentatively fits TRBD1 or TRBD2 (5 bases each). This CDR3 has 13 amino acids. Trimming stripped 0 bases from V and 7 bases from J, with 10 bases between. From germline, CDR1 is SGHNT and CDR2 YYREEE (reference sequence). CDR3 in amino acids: CASSLGVGGTQYF. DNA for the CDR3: TGTGCCAGCAGCTTGGGGGTTGGGGGGACCCAGTACTTC. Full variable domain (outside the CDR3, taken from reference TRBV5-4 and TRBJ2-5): ETGVTQSPTHLIKTRGQQVTLRCSSQSGHNTVSWYQQALGQGPQFIFQYYREEENGRGNFPPRFSGLQFPNYSSELNVNALELDDSALYLCASSLGVGGTQYFGPGTRLLVL.

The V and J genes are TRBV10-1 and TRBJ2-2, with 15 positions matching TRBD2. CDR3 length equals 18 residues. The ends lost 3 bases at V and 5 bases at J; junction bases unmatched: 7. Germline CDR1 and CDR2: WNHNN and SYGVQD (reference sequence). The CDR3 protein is CASSERTSGRAKTGELFF. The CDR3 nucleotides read TGCGCCAGCAGTGAAAGGACTAGCGGGAGGGCCAAGACCGGGGAGCTGTTTTTT.

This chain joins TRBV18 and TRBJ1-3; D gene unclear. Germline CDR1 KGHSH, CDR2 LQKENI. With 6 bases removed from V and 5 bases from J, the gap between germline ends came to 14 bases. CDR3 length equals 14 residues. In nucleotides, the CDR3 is TGTGCCAGCTCGTATAGAGCCGGGCGAAACACCATATATTTT. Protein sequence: CASSYRAGRNTIYF.

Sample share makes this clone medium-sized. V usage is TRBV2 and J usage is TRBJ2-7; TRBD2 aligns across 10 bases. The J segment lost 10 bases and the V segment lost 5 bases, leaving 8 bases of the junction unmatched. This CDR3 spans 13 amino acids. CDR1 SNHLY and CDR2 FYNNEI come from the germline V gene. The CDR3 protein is CASSPKLAGFQYF. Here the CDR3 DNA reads TGTGCCAGCAGTCCAAAACTAGCGGGGTTTCAGTACTTC.

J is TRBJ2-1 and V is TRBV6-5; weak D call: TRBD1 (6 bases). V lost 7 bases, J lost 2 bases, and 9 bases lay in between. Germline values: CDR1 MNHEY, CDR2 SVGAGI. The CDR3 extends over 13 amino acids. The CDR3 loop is CASTRTAYNEQFF. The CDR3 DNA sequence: TGTGCCAGCACTCGGACAGCCTACAATGAGCAGTTCTTC.

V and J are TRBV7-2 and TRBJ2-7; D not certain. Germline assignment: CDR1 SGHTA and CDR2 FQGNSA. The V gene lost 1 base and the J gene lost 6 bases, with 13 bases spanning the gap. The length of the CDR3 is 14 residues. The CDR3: CASSLVSWQAEQYF. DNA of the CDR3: TGTGCCAGCAGCTTAGTGTCCTGGCAGGCCGAGCAGTACTTC.

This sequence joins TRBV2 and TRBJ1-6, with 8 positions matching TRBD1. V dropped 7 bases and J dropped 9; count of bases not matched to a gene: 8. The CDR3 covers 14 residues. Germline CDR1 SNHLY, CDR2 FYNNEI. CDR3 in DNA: TGTGCCAGCACCCGAGGACAGGGAAGTTCACCCCTCCACTTT. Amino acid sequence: CASTRGQGSSPLHF. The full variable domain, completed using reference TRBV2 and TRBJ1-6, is EPEVTQTPSHQVTQMGQEVILRCVPISNHLYFYWYRQILGQKVEFLVSFYNNEISEKSEIFDDQFSVERPDGSNFTLKIRSTKLEDSAMYFCASTRGQGSSPLHFGNGTRLTVT.

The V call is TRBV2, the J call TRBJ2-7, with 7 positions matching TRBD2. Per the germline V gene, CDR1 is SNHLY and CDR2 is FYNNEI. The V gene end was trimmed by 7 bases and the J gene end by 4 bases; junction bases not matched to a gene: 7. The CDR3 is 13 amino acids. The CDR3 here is CASTPGGKYEQYF. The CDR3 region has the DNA TGTGCCAGCACACCGGGAGGAAAATACGAGCAGTACTTC.

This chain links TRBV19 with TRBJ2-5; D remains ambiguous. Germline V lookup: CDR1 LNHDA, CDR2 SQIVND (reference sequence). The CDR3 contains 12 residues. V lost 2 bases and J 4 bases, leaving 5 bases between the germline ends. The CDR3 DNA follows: TGTGCCAGTAGTATATGGGGAGAGACCCAGTACTTC. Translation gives CASSIWGETQYF.

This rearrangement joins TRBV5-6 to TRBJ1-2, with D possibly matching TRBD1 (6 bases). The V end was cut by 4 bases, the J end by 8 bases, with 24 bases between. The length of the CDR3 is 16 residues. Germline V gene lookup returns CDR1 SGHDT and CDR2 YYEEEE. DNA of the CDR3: TGTGCCAGCAGCCCAGACGGGGGCAGGGGCGTACGGGGCTACACCTTC. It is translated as CASSPDGGRGVRGYTF.

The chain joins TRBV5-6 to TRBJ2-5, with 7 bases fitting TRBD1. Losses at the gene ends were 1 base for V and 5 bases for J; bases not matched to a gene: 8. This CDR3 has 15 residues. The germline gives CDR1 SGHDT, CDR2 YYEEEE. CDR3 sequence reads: CASSLRAGGYETQYF. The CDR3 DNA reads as TGTGCCAGCAGCTTGCGGGCAGGGGGTTATGAGACCCAGTACTTC.

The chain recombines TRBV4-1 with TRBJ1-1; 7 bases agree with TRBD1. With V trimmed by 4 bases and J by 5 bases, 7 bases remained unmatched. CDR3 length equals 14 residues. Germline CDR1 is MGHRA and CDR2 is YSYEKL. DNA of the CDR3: TGCGCCAGCAGCCCACGCGACAGGGAGACTGAAGCTTTCTTT. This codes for CASSPRDRETEAFF.

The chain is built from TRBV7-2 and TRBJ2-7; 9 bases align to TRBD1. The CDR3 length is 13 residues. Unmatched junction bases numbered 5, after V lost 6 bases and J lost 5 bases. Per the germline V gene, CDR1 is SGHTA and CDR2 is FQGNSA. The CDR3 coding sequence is TGTGCCAGCAGTAGACAGGGGGGCAACGAGCAGTACTTC. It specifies CASSRQGGNEQYF.

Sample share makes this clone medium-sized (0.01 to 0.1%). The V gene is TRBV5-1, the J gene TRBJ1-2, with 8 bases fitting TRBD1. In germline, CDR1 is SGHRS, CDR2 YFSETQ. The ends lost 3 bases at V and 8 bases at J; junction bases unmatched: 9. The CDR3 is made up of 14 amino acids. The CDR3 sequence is CASSSGQGLLGYTF. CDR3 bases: TGCGCCAGCAGCTCTGGACAGGGATTGTTAGGCTACACCTTC.